This T cell receptor beta chain was documented in a study of cytomegalovirus exposure and HLA in healthy donors. The study's findings and limits: V- and J-gene trimming in TCR beta was tied to a missense DCLRE1C variant by an analysis performed later. When presence/absence was analysed, sequencing depth was taken to be roughly uniform across donors. HLA alleles were associated with 15,000 to 20,000 TCR beta sequences in a later analysis at 0.05 false discovery rate.

The sample holds a few counts of this clone. What it recognizes is unknown. It was with 60 Vbeta and 13 Jbeta primers that the PCR ran. The method was immunoSEQ multiplex PCR; TCRdb's version includes in-frame clones alone and lacks a portion of them. The sample records approximately 180,000 clones, roughly 80% being singletons. The CDR3 covers 15 residues. The V gene's germline CDR1 is SGHTA and CDR2 FQGNSA. Trimming stripped 7 bases from V and 4 bases from J, with 19 bases between. The chain couples TRBV7-2 to TRBJ1-1, with a tentative D call TRBD1 (6 bases). Sequenced input: PBMCs. This clonotype originated in a man aged 30 to 45 in good health and CMV-seropositive. The CDR3 nucleotides read TGTGCCAGCATTTGGCAGGGGAAGATCTTCACTGAAGCTTTCTTT. It codes for CASIWQGKIFTEAFF.